These 24 T cell receptor beta chains originate from one sample sequenced in a study of control samples from healthy donors and cancer patients. The protocol was immunoSEQ multiplex PCR, while the TCRdb copy is restricted to in-frame clones and leaves out a portion. The data show 140,000 or so clones, 90% to 95% seen once. Sequencing used PBMCs. These receptors were collected from a man between 60 and 75 years old with colorectal cancer.

V gene TRBV5-1 combines with J gene TRBJ1-2, with TRBD1 matching 8 bases. Trimming at V came to 4 bases and at J to 7 bases, leaving 15 bases not matched to a gene. The CDR3 has 16 amino acids. In germline, CDR1 is SGHRS, CDR2 YFSETQ. CDR3 sequence (DNA): TGCGCCAGCAGCGTCGCAGGGGGCGCGCAAGTAGGTGGCTACACCTTC. This codes for CASSVAGGAQVGGYTF.

CDR3 protein: CSASPDYSYEQYF. CDR3 in DNA: TGCAGTGCTAGTCCGGACTACTCCTACGAGCAGTACTTC. This chain uses TRBV20-1 with TRBJ2-7, with TRBD2 as a possible D gene (6 bases). Per germline, CDR1 DFQATT and CDR2 SNEGSKA (reference sequence). The CDR3 covers 13 residues. Trimming removed 3 bases at V and 0 bases at J, with 9 bases between.

The gene calls are TRBV7-8 and TRBJ2-3; TRBD1 agrees at 8 bases. The germline V gene has CDR1 SGHVS and CDR2 FQNEAQ. J gave up 6 bases and V 8 bases, and 10 bases lay outside the gene matches. The CDR3 spans 14 residues. CDR3 region: CASGGTGFLDTQYF. CDR3 in DNA: TGTGCCAGCGGGGGGACAGGTTTCCTTGATACGCAGTATTTT.

The chain is built from TRBV24-1 and TRBJ2-5; D remains ambiguous. Germline V lookup: CDR1 KGHDR, CDR2 SFDVKD. V was pared by 2 bases and J by 7 bases, with 7 bases between. The CDR3 totals 12 residues. CDR3 sequence reads: CATSDYRGTQYF. As DNA, the CDR3 is TGTGCCACCAGTGATTATCGTGGGACCCAGTACTTC.

The rearrangement joins TRBV6-2 or TRBV6-3 to TRBJ1-2; D is undetermined. This CDR3 is built from 12 residues. Germline CDR1 is MNHEY and CDR2 is SVGEGT. Deletions cut 5 bases from V and 10 bases from J, with 14 bases between. The CDR3 sequence: CASSHSYHDYTF. In DNA, the CDR3 is TGTGCCAGCAGTCATTCGTATCACGACTACACCTTC.

This chain uses TRBV15 with TRBJ2-7; the D gene is possibly TRBD1 (6 bases). CDR3 size: 15 residues. V was shortened by 0 bases and J by 3 bases, with 12 bases between the two germline ends. Germline values: CDR1 LNHNV, CDR2 YYDKDF (reference sequence). The DNA for the CDR3 is TGTGCCACCAGCAGAGACCTTCAGGGGCGCTACGAGCAGTACTTC. This sequence encodes CATSRDLQGRYEQYF.

Notes on this clone: The sample holds other DNA sequences that translate to the same CDR3. The chain has TRBV18 and TRBJ1-1; D uncertain. Per the germline V gene, CDR1 is KGHSH and CDR2 is LQKENI. This CDR3 is built from 12 residues. Trimming cost V 0 bases and J 1 base, with 0 bases left between them. The CDR3 region is CASSPPNTEAFF. The CDR3 DNA reads as TGTGCCAGCTCACCACCGAACACTGAAGCTTTCTTT.

The J gene is TRBJ1-4, the V gene TRBV18; tentative D call: TRBD1 (6 bases). Germline-derived CDR1 and CDR2 are KGHSH and LQKENI. Trimming cost V 4 bases and J 6 bases, with 9 bases left between them. The CDR3 length is 13 residues. The CDR3: CASSQRTDEKLFF. The DNA for the CDR3 is TGTGCCAGCTCACAGAGGACAGATGAAAAACTGTTTTTT.

V gene TRBV6-4 combines with J gene TRBJ2-1, with TRBD2 matching over 11 bases. Trimming cost V 6 bases and J 1 base; bases outside gene matches: 2. The CDR3 spans 15 residues. Germline V gene data show CDR1 as MRHNA and CDR2 as SNTAGT. CDR3 nucleotide sequence: TGTGCCAGCAGATCTAGCGGGGGGTCCTACAATGAGCAGTTCTTC. This encodes CASRSSGGSYNEQFF.

This clone was detected only once. The chain employs TRBV5-6 and TRBJ2-7; 11 nucleotides match TRBD1. Trimming took 2 bases from V and 2 from J; bases not matched to a gene: 6. The CDR3 is 16 amino acids. Germline-derived CDR1 and CDR2 are SGHDT and YYEEEE. Written as DNA, the CDR3 is TGTGCCAGCAGCTTCCCCGGGACAGGGGGAACCTACGAGCAGTACTTC. Translation: CASSFPGTGGTYEQYF.

The chain employs TRBV5-6 and TRBJ2-1; 9 bases agree with TRBD2. There are 17 residues in the CDR3. The junction had 7 bases not matched to a gene; V was cut back by 3 bases and J by 0 bases. Germline CDR1 and CDR2: SGHDT and YYEEEE. The CDR3 loop reads CASSYLAGPRSYNEQFF. CDR3 DNA sequence: TGTGCCAGCAGCTATCTAGCGGGGCCTCGCTCCTACAATGAGCAGTTCTTC.

This chain connects TRBV2 to TRBJ2-3; D perhaps matches TRBD1 (5 bases). Germline V gene lookup returns CDR1 SNHLY and CDR2 FYNNEI. There are 14 residues in the CDR3. Trimming removed 6 bases from V and 2 bases from J, with 12 bases in between. Here the CDR3 DNA reads TGTGCCAGCAGGCAACAGGTAAACACAGATACGCAGTATTTT. Protein product: CASRQQVNTDTQYF.

J is TRBJ2-5 and V is TRBV5-8; D remains unclear. The CDR3 is 14 amino acids. V was shortened by 2 bases and J by 2 bases, with 10 bases between the two germline ends. Germline CDR1 is SGHTS and CDR2 is YDEGEE. The CDR3 sequence is CASSLIRVQETQYF. CDR3 DNA: TGTGCCAGCAGCTTAATTCGGGTTCAAGAGACCCAGTACTTC.

This chain uses TRBV27 with TRBJ1-2; 8 nucleotides line up with TRBD1. Germline V gene sequence: CDR1 MNHEY, CDR2 SMNVEV (reference sequence). The CDR3 contains 16 residues. Losses at the gene ends were 4 bases for V and 7 bases for J; bases not matched to a gene: 14. Here the CDR3 DNA reads TGTGCCAGCAGTTGGCGGCAGGGGGCGGGTCAAGGTGGCTACACCTTC. As protein: CASSWRQGAGQGGYTF.

Here the CDR3 reads CASSDYGTGGRGNQPQHF. The DNA of the CDR3 is TGCGCCAGCAGTGACTACGGGACAGGGGGCAGGGGCAATCAGCCCCAGCATTTT. The chain joins TRBV10-2 to TRBJ1-5, with 12 bases matching TRBD1. V shed 3 bases, J shed 2 bases, and the junction held 8 bases outside the gene matches. There are 18 residues in the CDR3. Germline assignment: CDR1 WSHSY and CDR2 SAAADI.

This clone came up a few times. The chain employs TRBV6-5 and TRBJ2-5; 8 bases agree with TRBD1. From germline, CDR1 is MNHEY and CDR2 SVGAGI. The CDR3 runs to 14 residues. V dropped 3 bases and J dropped 2; count of bases not matched to a gene: 2. CDR3 coding DNA: TGTGCCAGCAGTTATGGGACAGGACAAGAGACCCAGTACTTC. Translated: CASSYGTGQETQYF.

V and J are TRBV12-3 or TRBV12-4 and TRBJ2-1; 10 nucleotides match TRBD2. J was trimmed by 16 bases and V by 4 bases; bases with no gene match: 4. This CDR3 comprises 11 residues. In DNA form, the CDR3 reads TGTGCCAGCAGTTCTACTAGCGGGGTCTTCTTC. Its protein product is CASSSTSGVFF.

Worth noting for this clone: Other DNA sequences of this sample code for an identical CDR3. The chain carries TRBV7-9 and TRBJ1-1, with 7 positions matching TRBD1. The V gene's germline CDR1 is SEHNR and CDR2 FQNEAQ (reference sequence). V lost 1 base to trimming and J lost 4 bases; unmatched junction nucleotides: 3. CDR3 length: 14 residues. The CDR3 here is CASSLGGGGTEAFF. The CDR3 DNA follows: TGTGCCAGCAGCTTAGGAGGGGGCGGCACTGAAGCTTTCTTT.

This clone was counted a single time. This chain uses TRBV6-5 with TRBJ2-7; 7 positions agree with TRBD1. The V gene end was trimmed by 0 bases and the J gene end by 4 bases; junction bases not matched to a gene: 6. Germline assignment: CDR1 MNHEY and CDR2 SVGAGI. The CDR3 extends over 15 amino acids. CDR3 coding DNA: TGTGCCAGCAGTTACTCGGGGAGACAGGGTTACGAGCAGTACTTC. It encodes CASSYSGRQGYEQYF.

This sequence joins TRBV4-2 and TRBJ2-1, with D unresolved. CDR3 length equals 16 residues. V was pared by 3 bases and J by 5 bases, with 17 bases between. CDR1 and CDR2 (germline): LGHNA, YNFKEQ. Here the CDR3 reads CASSHTGLRRDNEQFF. The CDR3 DNA reads TGTGCCAGCAGCCATACCGGGCTACGACGAGACAATGAGCAGTTCTTC.

The rearrangement uses TRBV2 and TRBJ2-3; TRBD1 is a possible D gene (6 bases). Germline CDR1 is SNHLY and CDR2 is FYNNEI. This CDR3 region has 14 residues. V lost 7 bases and J lost 0, with 11 bases in between. The CDR3 coding sequence is TGTGCCAGCATTGACAGGTCTAGCACAGATACGCAGTATTTT. Protein: CASIDRSSTDTQYF.

The rearrangement joins TRBV7-2 to TRBJ2-1; 9 bases line up with TRBD1. V lost 3 bases and J lost 10; bases outside the gene matches: 4. Germline values: CDR1 SGHTA, CDR2 FQGNSA. This CDR3 is built from 13 residues. The CDR3 spells CASSLDRGGEQFF. As DNA, the CDR3 is TGTGCCAGCAGCTTGGACAGGGGTGGCGAGCAGTTCTTC.

DNA for the CDR3: TGTGCCTGGTGCCTACAGGGGCTGCGGGAGACCCAGTACTTC. Its translation is CAWCLQGLRETQYF. This chain links TRBV30 with TRBJ2-5, with 7 bases that match TRBD1. The CDR3 loop spans 14 amino acids. Germline trimming cut 5 bases from V and 5 bases from J; bases unmatched to any gene: 11. Germline V CDR1 and CDR2: GTSNPN, SVGIG (reference sequence).

This chain links TRBV6-2 or TRBV6-3 with TRBJ1-4; 8 nucleotides line up with TRBD1. Trimming removed 2 bases from V and 6 bases from J; junction bases left unmatched: 14. The CDR3 sequence is 18 residues long. Germline CDR1 is MNHEY and CDR2 is SVGEGT. The CDR3 DNA sequence: TGTGCCAGCAGTTACCACCCAGGGTCCCAGGGGGCTCATGAAAAACTGTTTTTT. The encoded protein is CASSYHPGSQGAHEKLFF.